This T cell receptor (beta chain) was obtained from a study of CD8 T cells in Susac syndrome. Germline CDR1 DFQATT, CDR2 SNEGSKA (reference sequence). The CDR3 totals 15 residues. The junction had 11 bases not matched to a gene; V was cut back by 6 bases and J by 0 bases. With random hexamers, reverse transcription was performed on roughly 0.5 to 1 ug of RNA. The authors amplified TCR beta CDR3 across 54 Vbeta and 13 Jbeta using immunoSEQ multiplex PCR. TCRdb re-derived calls from the immunoSEQ multiplex PCR reads in MiXCR, one entry per CDR3 protein. Altogether around 170,000 distinct CDR3 sequences are present, approximately 95% being singletons, with the ten largest covering approximately 0.15%.

This receptor was identified in a human donor with Susac syndrome. This chain joins TRBV20-1 and TRBJ2-7; TRBD2 agrees at 7 bases. Sequencing was done on a sample of CD8+ T cells from PBMCs. The CDR3: CSAGAGTLSSYEQYF. CDR3 bases: TGCAGTGCCGGAGCGGGAACCCTTAGCTCCTACGAGCAGTACTTC.